A selection of T cell receptor beta chains follows, all from one sample in a study of blood T cell repertoires in COVID-19. Clones were sequenced by immunoSEQ multiplex PCR, and TCRdb holds only the in-frame ones, with some missing. The sample contains approximately 210,000 clones, 75% to 85% of which appear only once. Sequencing was carried out using PBMCs or T cells enriched from blood (not recorded which). All receptors derive from a man between 35 and 55 years old who had recovered from COVID-19. The CDR3 runs from the conserved cysteine through the conserved F or W. A D gene is named only where the DNA matches it firmly. A clone size is listed for some rows: how often the clone was seen (once, few, many), or a class if it is expanded.

CDR3aa: CASSHARTSGNEQFF
CDR3nt: TGTGCCAGCAGCCACGCCCGGACTAGCGGGAATGAGCAGTTCTTC
j_gene: TRBJ2-1
v_gene: TRBV11-3
abundance: .
d_gene: TRBD2

CDR3aa: CASSLGADISYNEQFF
CDR3nt: TGTGCCAGCAGTTTAGGGGCTGACATCTCCTACAATGAGCAGTTCTTC
j_gene: TRBJ2-1
v_gene: TRBV27
abundance: .
d_gene: .

CDR3aa: CASSLEGYLSNQPQHF
CDR3nt: TGTGCCAGCAGTTTAGAGGGCTACTTAAGCAATCAGCCCCAGCATTTT
j_gene: TRBJ1-5
v_gene: TRBV27
abundance: .
d_gene: .

CDR3aa: CASSLGSPTDEQYF
CDR3nt: TGTGCCAGCAGCTTAGGTTCCCCAACAGACGAGCAGTACTTC
j_gene: TRBJ2-7
v_gene: TRBV7-2
abundance: few
d_gene: .

CDR3aa: CASSLVAGGIDGYTF
CDR3nt: TGCGCCAGCAGCTTGGTTGCCGGGGGGATCGATGGCTACACCTTC
j_gene: TRBJ1-2
v_gene: TRBV5-1
abundance: .
d_gene: .

CDR3aa: CASTSGVLYEQYF
CDR3nt: TGTGCCAGCACCTCCGGAGTACTCTACGAGCAGTACTTC
j_gene: TRBJ2-7
v_gene: TRBV6-5
abundance: .
d_gene: .

CDR3aa: CASSSGHSAEAFF
CDR3nt: TGTGCCAGCAGCTCGGGACACTCCGCTGAAGCTTTCTTT
j_gene: TRBJ1-1
v_gene: TRBV11-2
abundance: .
d_gene: .

CDR3aa: CASSLRVNTEAFF
CDR3nt: TGTGCCAGCAGCCTTAGAGTGAACACTGAAGCTTTCTTT
j_gene: TRBJ1-1
v_gene: TRBV11-2
abundance: .
d_gene: .

CDR3aa: CASSLPGAETEAFF
CDR3nt: TGTGCCAGCAGCCTACCCGGAGCGGAAACTGAAGCTTTCTTT
j_gene: TRBJ1-1
v_gene: TRBV7-9
abundance: .
d_gene: .

CDR3aa: CASSSDRGLGYTF
CDR3nt: TGTGCCAGCAGCTCCGACAGGGGCCTTGGCTACACCTTC
j_gene: TRBJ1-2
v_gene: TRBV7-2
abundance: once
d_gene: TRBD1

CDR3aa: CASSVVPGTEYGYTF
CDR3nt: TGTGCCAGCAGCGTAGTTCCCGGGACAGAGTATGGCTACACCTTC
j_gene: TRBJ1-2
v_gene: TRBV9
abundance: many
d_gene: TRBD1

CDR3aa: CASNPGLAGADTQYF
CDR3nt: TGTGCCAGCAACCCCGGACTAGCGGGTGCAGATACGCAGTATTTT
j_gene: TRBJ2-3
v_gene: TRBV5-4
abundance: .
d_gene: TRBD2

CDR3aa: CASSYRLAGGPSSYEQYF
CDR3nt: TGTGCCAGCAGTTATAGACTAGCGGGAGGCCCTAGCTCCTACGAGCAGTACTTC
j_gene: TRBJ2-7
v_gene: TRBV6-2/TRBV6-3
abundance: .
d_gene: TRBD2

CDR3aa: CASSLVYGGQEKLFF
CDR3nt: TGTGCCAGCAGCTTAGTTTACGGGGGTCAGGAAAAACTGTTTTTT
j_gene: TRBJ1-4
v_gene: TRBV7-2
abundance: .
d_gene: .

CDR3aa: CASFSPPSLGRGGTDTQYF
CDR3nt: TGTGCCAGCTTTTCCCCCCCCTCCTTAGGGAGGGGGGGCACAGATACGCAGTATTTT
j_gene: TRBJ2-3
v_gene: TRBV2
abundance: .
d_gene: .

CDR3aa: CASSIQGVFFGYTF
CDR3nt: TGTGCCAGCAGTATACAGGGGGTTTTCTTTGGCTACACCTTC
j_gene: TRBJ1-2
v_gene: TRBV2
abundance: .
d_gene: TRBD1

CDR3aa: CASTIRQGGSYEQYF
CDR3nt: TGTGCCAGCACCATCCGTCAGGGAGGCTCCTACGAGCAGTACTTC
j_gene: TRBJ2-7
v_gene: TRBV5-8
abundance: .
d_gene: .

CDR3aa: CASSSRGNTEAFF
CDR3nt: TGTGCCAGCAGCTCCAGGGGGAACACTGAAGCTTTCTTT
j_gene: TRBJ1-1
v_gene: TRBV5-4
abundance: .
d_gene: .

CDR3aa: CASSLSSQGEKLFF
CDR3nt: TGTGCCAGCAGCCTTTCGTCACAGGGGGAAAAACTGTTTTTT
j_gene: TRBJ1-4
v_gene: TRBV3-1/TRBV3-2
abundance: .
d_gene: TRBD1

CDR3aa: CAISGRSMNTEAFF
CDR3nt: TGTGCCATCAGTGGAAGGAGCATGAACACTGAAGCTTTCTTT
j_gene: TRBJ1-1
v_gene: TRBV10-3
abundance: once
d_gene: .

CDR3aa: CASSDREDYQPQHF
CDR3nt: TGTGCCAGTAGTGACAGGGAGGATTACCAGCCCCAGCATTTT
j_gene: TRBJ1-5
v_gene: TRBV19
abundance: .
d_gene: TRBD1

CDR3aa: CASSLVSGTYNEQFF
CDR3nt: TGCGCCAGCAGCTTGGTGAGCGGGACCTACAATGAGCAGTTCTTC
j_gene: TRBJ2-1
v_gene: TRBV5-1
abundance: .
d_gene: TRBD2

CDR3aa: CASSLDSRGNQPQHF
CDR3nt: TGTGCCAGCAGCTTGGATTCGAGGGGCAATCAGCCCCAGCATTTT
j_gene: TRBJ1-5
v_gene: TRBV5-4
abundance: .
d_gene: .

CDR3aa: CASGGLALTDTQYF
CDR3nt: TGTGCCAGCGGAGGACTAGCGTTGACAGATACGCAGTATTTT
j_gene: TRBJ2-3
v_gene: TRBV6-6
abundance: .
d_gene: TRBD2

CDR3aa: CASSRHRSPLHF
CDR3nt: TGTGCCAGCAGTCGTCATCGGTCACCCCTCCACTTT
j_gene: TRBJ1-6
v_gene: TRBV6-5
abundance: .
d_gene: .

CDR3aa: CASSQGIGDRANSPLHF
CDR3nt: TGCGCCAGCAGCCAGGGAATAGGAGACAGGGCAAATTCACCCCTCCACTTT
j_gene: TRBJ1-6
v_gene: TRBV4-1
abundance: .
d_gene: TRBD1

CDR3aa: CASSLDSRVSSYNEQFF
CDR3nt: TGCGCCAGCAGCTTGGATTCGCGGGTTAGCTCCTACAATGAGCAGTTCTTC
j_gene: TRBJ2-1
v_gene: TRBV5-1
abundance: .
d_gene: .

CDR3aa: CASSPQGREQREQFF
CDR3nt: TGCGCCAGCAGCCCCCAGGGGCGGGAGCAAAGGGAGCAGTTCTTC
j_gene: TRBJ2-1
v_gene: TRBV10-1
abundance: .
d_gene: .

CDR3aa: CASSLQEGTGELFF
CDR3nt: TGTGCCAGCAGCCTCCAGGAGGGGACCGGGGAGCTGTTTTTT
j_gene: TRBJ2-2
v_gene: TRBV6-5
abundance: .
d_gene: .

CDR3aa: CASSPSRRVNTEAFF
CDR3nt: TGTGCCAGCAGCCCATCAAGACGGGTGAACACTGAAGCTTTCTTT
j_gene: TRBJ1-1
v_gene: TRBV7-9
abundance: .
d_gene: .

CDR3aa: CASSSGENTEAFF
CDR3nt: TGTGCCAGCTCATCCGGGGAGAACACTGAAGCTTTCTTT
j_gene: TRBJ1-1
v_gene: TRBV18
abundance: .
d_gene: .

CDR3aa: CASSQSLAGGLSPLHF
CDR3nt: TGTGCCAGCAGCCAGAGCCTGGCAGGGGGACTTTCACCCCTCCACTTT
j_gene: TRBJ1-6
v_gene: TRBV7-2
abundance: .
d_gene: TRBD1

CDR3aa: CATRTGYTGELFF
CDR3nt: TGTGCCACCCGGACAGGCTACACCGGGGAGCTGTTTTTT
j_gene: TRBJ2-2
v_gene: TRBV24-1
abundance: .
d_gene: TRBD1

CDR3aa: CASSSPTGKATDTQYF
CDR3nt: TGTGCCAGCAGCTCGCCGACAGGGAAGGCCACAGATACGCAGTATTTT
j_gene: TRBJ2-3
v_gene: TRBV7-9
abundance: .
d_gene: TRBD1

CDR3aa: CASSLTRGSSNQPQHF
CDR3nt: TGTGCCAGCAGCTTGACCAGGGGGTCCAGCAATCAGCCCCAGCATTTT
j_gene: TRBJ1-5
v_gene: TRBV5-6
abundance: .
d_gene: TRBD1

CDR3aa: CASSPGLGQGSYGYTF
CDR3nt: TGTGCCAGTAGTCCTGGGTTGGGACAGGGTTCATATGGCTACACCTTC
j_gene: TRBJ1-2
v_gene: TRBV19
abundance: .
d_gene: TRBD1